The 23 T cell receptor beta chains below all came from one sample that was sequenced in a study of T-cell memory formation after mild COVID-19. In TCRdb, the 5' RACE reads were re-called with MiXCR into one record per CDR3 protein. In the table there are 190,000 or so distinct CDR3 sequences, more than 9% of which are singletons. The sample was PBMCs or a T cell subset sorted from them (not recorded which). The receptors derive from a man younger than 30 who had mild COVID-19 (a few samples of this study predate the infection). Cell type and time point are not known.

This clonotype was counted a few times. The CDR3 coding sequence is TGCAGTGCTCCTGGGGTATCGGGATCGAACACTGAAGCTTTCTTT. It specifies CSAPGVSGSNTEAFF. This sequence joins TRBV20-1 and TRBJ1-1; D not resolved. V lost 5 bases, J lost 1 base, and 17 bases lay in between. This CDR3 has 15 amino acids. Looked up from germline, CDR1 is DFQATT and CDR2 is SNEGSKA (reference sequence).

The V gene is TRBV20-1, the J gene TRBJ2-3; D may be TRBD1 or TRBD2 (5 bases each). Germline V gene sequence: CDR1 DFQATT, CDR2 SNEGSKA (reference sequence). Trimming stripped 5 bases from V and 0 bases from J, with 18 bases between. CDR3 length equals 16 residues. CDR3 nucleotide sequence: TGCAGTGCTTCGGGACCCCCCCCAGGGAGCACAGATACGCAGTATTTT. Protein sequence: CSASGPPPGSTDTQYF.

The chain is built from TRBV14 and TRBJ2-3, with unresolved D. The CDR3 totals 12 residues. Germline V gives CDR1 SGHDN, CDR2 FVKESK. V lost 2 bases to trimming and J lost 5 bases, with 5 bases between them. CDR3 sequence: CASSQNGDTQYF. CDR3 in DNA: TGTGCCAGCAGCCAAAACGGAGATACGCAGTATTTT.

The J gene is TRBJ2-7, the V gene TRBV10-2; a weak D match, TRBD2 (6 bases). Trimming removed 8 bases at V and 2 bases at J, with 16 bases between. Germline-derived CDR1 and CDR2 are WSHSY and SAAADI. The CDR3 consists of 14 residues. In nucleotides, the CDR3 is TGCGCCAGCGGGAAGCCGGGACTTACCTACGAGCAGTACTTC. It codes for CASGKPGLTYEQYF.

The chain combines TRBV19 with TRBJ1-5; D is ambiguous. Germline CDR1 and CDR2: LNHDA and SQIVND (reference sequence). Trimming cost V 10 bases and J 5 bases, with 30 bases left between them. The CDR3 is 18 amino acids. The CDR3 bases are TGTGCCAACCACCCACCCCTCAACGACCGAGGGAGGCATCAGCCCCAGCATTTT. The encoded protein is CANHPPLNDRGRHQPQHF.

This chain joins TRBV4-1 and TRBJ2-1; D possibly matches TRBD1 or TRBD2 (5 bases each). V was shortened by 2 bases and J by 2 bases, with 10 bases between the two germline ends. The germline CDR1 and CDR2 sequences are MGHRA and YSYEKL. The CDR3 runs 15 residues. The CDR3 loop reads CASSQFVGPYNEQFF. CDR3 DNA sequence: TGCGCCAGCAGCCAATTTGTGGGACCCTACAATGAGCAGTTCTTC.

The table lists this clonotype with a few counts. The V gene is TRBV7-3, the J gene TRBJ2-5, with 7 bases lining up with TRBD2. Germline trimming cut 3 bases from V and 8 bases from J; bases unmatched to any gene: 6. CDR3 size: 13 residues. The germline CDR1 and CDR2 sequences are SGHTA and FQGTGA. The CDR3 nucleotides read TGTGCCAGCAGCTTTGCGGGGGACGGAACCCAGTACTTC. Amino acids: CASSFAGDGTQYF. Complete variable domain (other parts from reference TRBV7-3 and TRBJ2-5): GAGVSQTPSNKVTEKGKYVELRCDPISGHTALYWYRQSLGQGPEFLIYFQGTGAADDSGLPNDRFFAVRPEGSVSTLKIQRTERGDSAVYLCASSFAGDGTQYFGPGTRLLVL.

The V gene is TRBV10-3, the J gene TRBJ2-3; D may be TRBD2 (7 bases). The CDR3 is 14 residues long. The V gene lost 11 bases and the J gene lost 0 bases, with 15 bases spanning the gap. Germline-derived CDR1 and CDR2 are ENHRY and SYGVKD. In nucleotides, the CDR3 is TGTGCCCTCCGGGCGGGGGCAAGCACAGATACGCAGTATTTT. Protein: CALRAGASTDTQYF.

The rearrangement joins TRBV7-2 to TRBJ2-7, with D tentatively TRBD1 or TRBD2 (7 bases each). Germline-derived CDR1 and CDR2 are SGHTA and FQGNSA. The CDR3 consists of 15 residues. V lost 4 bases and J 3 bases, leaving 16 bases between the germline ends. The DNA for the CDR3 is TGTGCCAGCAGCTCCGGGGGGACAGAGAGCTACGAGCAGTACGTC. Its protein product is CASSSGGTESYEQYV.

This clonotype was found many times. The rearrangement uses TRBV2 and TRBJ1-6; TRBD1 aligns across 8 bases. This CDR3 region has 13 residues. CDR1 and CDR2 (germline): SNHLY, FYNNEI. Germline trimming cut 8 bases from V and 6 bases from J; bases unmatched to any gene: 3. In DNA, the CDR3 is TGTGCCAGCTCCGACAGGGGTAATTCACCCCTCCACTTT. Its protein is CASSDRGNSPLHF.

This chain links TRBV7-3 with TRBJ2-5; D is undetermined. V dropped 5 bases and J dropped 1 base, with 8 bases sitting between them. Germline V gives CDR1 SGHTA, CDR2 FQGTGA. CDR3 length: 13 amino acids. The chain's CDR3 is CASSPFGQETQYF. The CDR3 coding sequence is TGTGCCAGCAGCCCCTTCGGCCAAGAGACCCAGTACTTC.

This CDR3 reads CASSRPRAQRSGNTIYF. CDR3 bases: TGTGCCAGCAGCCGACCGCGGGCCCAGCGCTCTGGAAACACCATATATTTT. The chain has TRBV3-1 and TRBJ1-3; D unresolved. V gave up 4 bases and J gave up 0 bases, with 16 bases separating them. The CDR3 has 17 amino acids. Germline lookup yields CDR1 LGHDT and CDR2 YNNKEL (reference sequence).

This clonotype was picked up a small number of times. The chain couples TRBV7-9 to TRBJ1-5; perhaps TRBD1 as D (6 bases). CDR3 length equals 15 residues. V shed 4 bases and J shed 5 bases, with 15 bases lying between them. Germline V gene data show CDR1 as SEHNR and CDR2 as FQNEAQ (reference sequence). The DNA of the CDR3 is TGTGCCAGCAGCTCGGCCAGGGACATACATCAGCCCCAGCATTTT. It encodes CASSSARDIHQPQHF.

This clonotype came up a few times. The CDR3 here is CASNRPNDGNQPQHF. The CDR3 nucleotides are TGTGCCAGCAACAGACCCAACGACGGCAATCAGCCCCAGCATTTT. The V gene is TRBV2, the J gene TRBJ1-5; D gene unclear. The CDR3 contains 15 residues. Trimming removed 7 bases at V and 2 bases at J, with 15 bases between. Germline CDR1 and CDR2: SNHLY and FYNNEI. Together with reference TRBV2 and TRBJ1-5, the CDR3 gives the full variable domain: EPEVTQTPSHQVTQMGQEVILRCVPISNHLYFYWYRQILGQKVEFLVSFYNNEISEKSEIFDDQFSVERPDGSNFTLKIRSTKLEDSAMYFCASNRPNDGNQPQHFGDGTRLSIL.

V and J are TRBV20-1 and TRBJ2-5; 10 nucleotides match TRBD2. The CDR3 has 14 amino acids. CDR1 DFQATT and CDR2 SNEGSKA come from the germline V gene (reference sequence). V was pared by 5 bases and J by 2 bases, with 5 bases of the junction left unmatched. The CDR3 is CSAAGTSVQETQYF. The CDR3 DNA follows: TGCAGTGCTGCCGGGACTAGCGTACAAGAGACCCAGTACTTC.

The chain's CDR3 is CASSVDTDTQYF. CDR3 DNA sequence: TGTGCCAGCAGTGTGGACACAGATACGCAGTATTTT. The chain has TRBV6-1 and TRBJ2-3; D unresolved. Trimming took 4 bases from V and 2 from J, leaving 4 bases between them. The CDR3 is 12 residues long. Germline CDR1 and CDR2: MNHNS and SASEGT.

The chain employs TRBV4-2 and TRBJ2-1; D is unresolved. Germline V gene sequence: CDR1 LGHNA, CDR2 YNFKEQ. The CDR3 loop spans 14 amino acids. V lost 0 bases, J lost 6 bases, and 9 bases lay in between. The CDR3 DNA sequence: TGTGCCAGCAGCCAAGAGAAGTGGACCAATGAGCAGTTCTTC. Translation: CASSQEKWTNEQFF.

The chain employs TRBV28 and TRBJ2-3; 8 bases align to TRBD2. Germline assignment: CDR1 MDHEN and CDR2 SYDVKM. The CDR3 contains 13 residues. V dropped 8 bases and J dropped 3; count of bases not matched to a gene: 4. CDR3 DNA: TGTGCCAGCGGGGGACTAGTAACAGATACGCAGTATTTT. This sequence encodes CASGGLVTDTQYF.

The chain links TRBV5-1 to TRBJ2-3; TRBD2 matches at 9 bases. Per germline, CDR1 SGHRS and CDR2 YFSETQ. CDR3 length: 16 residues. With 4 bases clipped from V and 1 base from J, the junction kept 7 bases outside the gene matches. CDR3 DNA: TGCGCCAGCAGCCTAAGAGCGGGGGGTCGCACAGATACGCAGTATTTT. Amino acids: CASSLRAGGRTDTQYF.

In this sample, this clonotype turned up a few times. The chain links TRBV5-1 to TRBJ1-3; perhaps TRBD1 as D (6 bases). Germline V gene sequence: CDR1 SGHRS, CDR2 YFSETQ. Deletions cut 4 bases from V and 1 base from J, with 15 bases between. The CDR3 totals 16 residues. For the CDR3, the DNA is TGCGCCAGCAGCATTCGACAGGTGGAGTCTGGAAACACCATATATTTT. Translated: CASSIRQVESGNTIYF.

This clonotype occurred many times. The V gene is TRBV7-7, the J gene TRBJ2-5; the D is unclear. This CDR3 has 14 residues. The ends were cut back, 1 base at V and 1 base at J, with 7 bases in the middle. Germline CDR1 is SSHAT and CDR2 is FNYEAQ (reference sequence). DNA of the CDR3: TGTGCCAGCAGCTTAGGCAGGACCCAAGAGACCCAGTACTTC. This encodes CASSLGRTQETQYF.

This clonotype was observed a handful of times. The chain has TRBV27 and TRBJ2-7; the match to TRBD1 covers 7 bases. With 7 bases clipped from V and 3 bases from J, the junction kept 9 bases outside the gene matches. CDR1 and CDR2 from the germline V gene are MNHEY and SMNVEV (reference sequence). The CDR3 sequence is 14 residues long. The CDR3 loop reads CASTPRDSFYEQYF. In nucleotides, the CDR3 is TGTGCCAGCACCCCCCGGGACAGTTTCTACGAGCAGTACTTC.

This clonotype was counted many times. V gene TRBV4-3 combines with J gene TRBJ2-3; no clear D. Germline V lookup: CDR1 LGHNA, CDR2 YSLEER. V lost 0 bases and J lost 2, with 15 bases in between. The CDR3 loop spans 17 amino acids. CDR3 DNA: TGCGCCAGCAGCCAAGAGTTCGGCTCGGCCGTCACAGATACGCAGTATTTT. Its protein product is CASSQEFGSAVTDTQYF.